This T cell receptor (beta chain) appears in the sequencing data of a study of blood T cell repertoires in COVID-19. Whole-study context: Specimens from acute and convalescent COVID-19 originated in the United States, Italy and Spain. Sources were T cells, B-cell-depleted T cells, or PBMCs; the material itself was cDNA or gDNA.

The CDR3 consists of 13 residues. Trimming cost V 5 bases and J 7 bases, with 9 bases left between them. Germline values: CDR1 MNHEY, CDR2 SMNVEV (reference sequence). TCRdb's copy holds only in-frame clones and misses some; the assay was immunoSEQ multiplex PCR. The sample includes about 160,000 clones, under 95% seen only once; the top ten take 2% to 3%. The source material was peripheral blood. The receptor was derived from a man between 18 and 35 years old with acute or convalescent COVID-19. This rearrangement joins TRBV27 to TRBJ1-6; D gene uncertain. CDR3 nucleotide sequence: TGTGCCAGCAGTACGAGGGAAAATTCACCCCTCCACTTT. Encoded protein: CASSTRENSPLHF.